The sequence of this TCR beta chain was determined in a study of cytomegalovirus exposure and HLA in healthy donors. Study results and caveats: Available immune exposure information covered CMV serostatus only. Most likely, a cluster of highly shared sequence variants arose as a sequencing artifact. Common viral pathogens (according to a later analysis) appeared linked to several of the most significant clusters. The authors later found TCR association rates varying by HLA locus, with DRB1 most and HLA-C fewest.

Notes on this clone: What it binds is unknown.

CDR3 length equals 14 residues. Germline loops: CDR1 MNHNS, CDR2 SASEGT. V was shortened by 5 bases and J by 0 bases, with 11 bases between the two germline ends. The PCR was carried out with 60 Vbeta primers and 13 Jbeta primers. Clones were read by immunoSEQ multiplex PCR, and TCRdb kept only the in-frame ones, dropping some. The sample consists of more than 90,000 clones, just under 80% of them appearing once. This sequence joins TRBV6-1 and TRBJ2-7; the D gene is possibly TRBD1 (6 bases). The specimen was PBMCs. The source is a woman aged 40 to 50 in good health and CMV-seronegative. This CDR3 reads CASSLDRPSYEQYF. CDR3 sequence (DNA): TGTGCCAGCAGTTTAGACAGGCCCTCCTACGAGCAGTACTTC.